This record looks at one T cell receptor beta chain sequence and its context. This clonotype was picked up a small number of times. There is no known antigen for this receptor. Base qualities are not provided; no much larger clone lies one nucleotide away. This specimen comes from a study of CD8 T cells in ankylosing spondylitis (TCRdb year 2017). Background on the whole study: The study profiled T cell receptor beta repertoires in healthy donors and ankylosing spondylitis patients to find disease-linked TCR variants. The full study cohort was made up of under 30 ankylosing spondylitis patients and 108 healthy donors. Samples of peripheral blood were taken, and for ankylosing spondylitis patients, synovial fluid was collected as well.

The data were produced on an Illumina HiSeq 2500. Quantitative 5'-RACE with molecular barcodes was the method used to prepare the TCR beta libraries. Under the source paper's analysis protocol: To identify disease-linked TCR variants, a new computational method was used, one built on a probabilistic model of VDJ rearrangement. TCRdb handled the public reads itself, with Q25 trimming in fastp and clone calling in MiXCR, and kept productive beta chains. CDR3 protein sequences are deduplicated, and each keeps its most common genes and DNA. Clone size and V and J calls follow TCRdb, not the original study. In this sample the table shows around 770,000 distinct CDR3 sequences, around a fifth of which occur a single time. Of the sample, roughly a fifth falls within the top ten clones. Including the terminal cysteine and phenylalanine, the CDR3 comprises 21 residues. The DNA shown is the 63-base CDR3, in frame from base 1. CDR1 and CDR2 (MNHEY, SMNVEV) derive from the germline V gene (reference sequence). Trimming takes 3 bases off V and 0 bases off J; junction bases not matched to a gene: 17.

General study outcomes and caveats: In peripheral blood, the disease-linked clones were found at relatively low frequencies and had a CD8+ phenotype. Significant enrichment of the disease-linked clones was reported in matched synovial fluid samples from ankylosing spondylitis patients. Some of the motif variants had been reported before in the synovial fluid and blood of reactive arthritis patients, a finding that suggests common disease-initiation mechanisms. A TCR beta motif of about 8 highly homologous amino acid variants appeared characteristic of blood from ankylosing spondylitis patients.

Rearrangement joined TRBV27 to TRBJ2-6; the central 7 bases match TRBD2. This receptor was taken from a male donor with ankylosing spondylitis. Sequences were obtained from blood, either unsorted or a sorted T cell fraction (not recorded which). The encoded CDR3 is CASSFSSGKTLSSSGANVLTF. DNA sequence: TGTGCCAGCAGTTTCTCTAGCGGAAAGACTCTATCCTCCTCTGGGGCCAACGTCCTGACTTTC.